Below are 15 T cell receptor beta chains sequenced from a single sample in a study of early T cells in non-severe SARS-CoV-2 infection. One entry per CDR3 protein, called by TCRdb with MiXCR from the 5' RACE reads. Of about 81,000 distinct CDR3 sequences listed, roughly 6% are singletons. Sequenced input: whole blood. Every receptor here comes from an adult who was a healthcare worker with PCR-confirmed SARS-CoV-2 infection or an uninfected control (not recorded which).

This clonotype came up many times. This chain links TRBV30 with TRBJ1-2, with TRBD1 as a possible D gene (6 bases). The germline V gene has CDR1 GTSNPN and CDR2 SVGIG (reference sequence). The CDR3 covers 14 residues. V lost 0 bases to trimming and J lost 2 bases, with 10 bases between them. The CDR3 is CAWSVQGNNYGYTF. The CDR3 bases are TGTGCCTGGAGTGTACAGGGTAACAACTATGGCTACACCTTC.

This clonotype was seen repeatedly, ten times or more. The chain couples TRBV6-1 to TRBJ2-3, with 7 bases matching TRBD1. Germline CDR1 and CDR2: MNHNS and SASEGT. CDR3 length: 15 residues. The V and J ends lost 5 bases and 2 bases, in that order; junction bases with no gene match: 7. The CDR3 protein is CASSYGTASTDTQYF. The CDR3 nucleotides are TGTGCCAGCAGTTACGGGACAGCGTCCACAGATACGCAGTATTTT.

This clonotype has at least ten counts. The chain recombines TRBV29-1 with TRBJ2-5; 12 bases map to TRBD2. V was clipped by 4 bases and J by 5 bases; unmatched bases: 8. This CDR3 contains 15 residues. The germline V gene encodes CDR1 SQVTM and CDR2 ANQGSEA. As DNA, the CDR3 is TGCAGCGTTGTTCCTAGCGGGAGGGCCTCGGAGACCCAGTACTTC. It yields the protein CSVVPSGRASETQYF.

J is TRBJ2-3 and V is TRBV7-2, with D perhaps TRBD1 or TRBD2 (6 bases each). There are 15 residues in the CDR3. Germline V CDR1 and CDR2: SGHTA, FQGNSA. V lost 1 base and J 3 bases, leaving 11 bases between the germline ends. CDR3 bases: TGTGCCAGCAGCTTAGAGAGGGGGGCAACAGATACGCAGTATTTT. Its protein product is CASSLERGATDTQYF.

In its sample, this clonotype was seen a few times. A junction boundary mismatches the germline segment, possibly from a read error. The rearrangement joins TRBV24-1 to TRBJ1-4, with 9 bases identical to TRBD1. The CDR3 consists of 14 residues. The germline CDR1 and CDR2 sequences are KGHDR and SFDVKD. CDR3 in amino acids: CATSGDREGEKLSF. The CDR3 DNA reads TGTGCCACCAGTGGGGACAGGGAGGGCGAAAAACTGTCTTTT.

This clonotype was seen ten or more times. V and J are TRBV5-8 and TRBJ1-6, with D maybe TRBD1 (5 bases). Trimming removed 2 bases from V and 6 bases from J, with 9 bases in between. In germline, CDR1 is SGHTS, CDR2 YDEGEE. CDR3 length: 14 residues. The CDR3 DNA reads as TGTGCCAGCAGCTTTTTACAGGCTAATTCACCCCTCCACTTT. Translating it yields CASSFLQANSPLHF.

The V gene is TRBV29-1, the J gene TRBJ2-7, with D perhaps matching TRBD2 (6 bases). The ends were cut back, 7 bases at V and 2 bases at J, with 12 bases in the middle. The germline V gene encodes CDR1 SQVTM and CDR2 ANQGSEA. The CDR3 consists of 12 residues. CDR3 amino acids: CSGGDGPYEQYF. CDR3 nucleotides: TGCAGCGGGGGGGACGGTCCCTACGAGCAGTACTTC.

This clonotype showed up many times. V is TRBV29-1 and J is TRBJ2-1; D is possibly TRBD1 (5 bases). The germline V gene encodes CDR1 SQVTM and CDR2 ANQGSEA. V lost 6 bases and J 4 bases, leaving 13 bases between the germline ends. CDR3 length: 13 amino acids. The CDR3 reads CSVLHRGYNEQFF. CDR3 in DNA: TGCAGCGTACTTCATAGGGGTTACAATGAGCAGTTCTTC.

The rearrangement joins TRBV20-1 to TRBJ1-5; 9 bases map to TRBD1. Germline V gene lookup returns CDR1 DFQATT and CDR2 SNEGSKA (reference sequence). V was pared by 3 bases and J by 5 bases, with 2 bases of the junction left unmatched. The CDR3 runs to 13 residues. CDR3 region: CSARGQGHQPQHF. The CDR3 coding sequence is TGCAGTGCTAGGGGACAGGGCCATCAGCCCCAGCATTTT.

This clonotype has ten or more counts. The chain uses TRBV5-1 and TRBJ2-1; D possibly matches TRBD1 or TRBD2 (6 bases each). V was cut by 4 bases and J by 10 bases, with 24 bases left in between. The CDR3 has 16 amino acids. Per germline, CDR1 SGHRS and CDR2 YFSETQ. The CDR3 sequence is CASSPGFGGPTGEQFF. CDR3 in DNA: TGCGCCAGCAGCCCCGGTTTTGGGGGGCCCACGGGGGAGCAGTTCTTC.

This clonotype was seen repeatedly, ten times or more. The chain joins TRBV6-1 to TRBJ2-3; perhaps TRBD1 as D (6 bases). Germline V gene sequence: CDR1 MNHNS, CDR2 SASEGT. V was pared by 2 bases and J by 6 bases, with 9 bases between. The length of the CDR3 is 13 residues. In DNA form, the CDR3 reads TGTGCCAGCAGTGAACAGGGGACCGATACGCAGTATTTT. This gives the protein CASSEQGTDTQYF.

This clonotype was picked up a small number of times. The CDR3 is CASRLFGTGNEKLFF. DNA for the CDR3: TGTGCCAGCAGACTCTTCGGGACAGGGAATGAAAAACTGTTTTTT. The rearrangement joins TRBV28 to TRBJ1-4; 9 positions match TRBD1. This CDR3 region has 15 residues. Germline loops: CDR1 MDHEN, CDR2 SYDVKM. V gave up 6 bases and J gave up 5 bases; unmatched junction bases: 7.

The chain has TRBV7-6 and TRBJ2-5, with TRBD2 matching over 9 bases. The CDR3 is 15 residues long. J lost 2 bases, V lost 1 base, and 2 bases had no gene match. Germline CDR1 is SGHVS and CDR2 is FNYEAQ. The CDR3 nucleotides read TGTGCCAGCAGCTTAGAGGCGGGAGGGCAAGAGACCCAGTACTTC. Translating gives CASSLEAGGQETQYF.

This clonotype was found many times. The V call is TRBV29-1, the J call TRBJ1-6, with 9 nucleotides matching TRBD1. Germline CDR1 and CDR2: SQVTM and ANQGSEA. Trimming took 5 bases from V and 6 from J; bases not matched to a gene: 5. This CDR3 contains 14 residues. The CDR3 is CSVSAGQGNSPLHF. In DNA, the CDR3 is TGCAGCGTTTCGGCGGGACAGGGTAATTCACCCCTCCACTTT.

The chain couples TRBV20-1 to TRBJ2-1; 13 nucleotides match TRBD2. V gave up 6 bases and J gave up 6 bases; unmatched junction bases: 8. The CDR3 length is 15 residues. Per germline, CDR1 DFQATT and CDR2 SNEGSKA (reference sequence). This CDR3 is CSAGTTSGGRNEQFF. CDR3 coding DNA: TGCAGTGCAGGGACGACTAGCGGGGGGCGCAATGAGCAGTTCTTC.